This is a list of T cell receptor beta chains from one sample in a study of blood T cell repertoires in COVID-19. The assay was immunoSEQ multiplex PCR, and TCRdb's table has in-frame clones only and misses some. The table records some 180,000 clones, 75% to 90% of them present only once. The sequencing input was PBMCs or T cells enriched from blood (not recorded which). The source is a middle-aged man who had recovered from COVID-19. CDR3s include the opening cysteine and the closing phenylalanine or tryptophan. D genes are given only for firm matches. Expanded clones get a size class; other rows say once, few or many, or leave the size out.

j_gene	v_gene	d_gene	abundance	CDR3nt	CDR3aa
TRBJ1-2	TRBV7-8	NA	NA	TGTGCCAGCACCCGGGATGGCCTCGGGTACTATGGCTACACCTTC	CASTRDGLGYYGYTF
TRBJ1-3	TRBV5-6	NA	once	TGTGCCAGCAGCTTGGAGGGGCCCTCTGGAAACACCATATATTTT	CASSLEGPSGNTIYF
TRBJ1-1	TRBV7-9	TRBD1	NA	TGTGCCACGGGACAGTCGATGAACACTGAAGCTTTCTTT	CATGQSMNTEAFF
TRBJ1-3	TRBV25-1	NA	NA	TGTGCCAGCAGTGACCAGGGACATGGCTCCGGAAACACCATATATTTT	CASSDQGHGSGNTIYF
TRBJ1-2	TRBV9	TRBD1	once	TGTGCCAGCAGCGTAGTTGAGACAGGGGGCTATGGCTACACCTTC	CASSVVETGGYGYTF
TRBJ1-1	TRBV15	TRBD1	NA	TGTGCCACCAGCAAAGAGACAGGGATTACCGGTGAAGCTTTCTTT	CATSKETGITGEAFF
TRBJ2-7	TRBV28	NA	NA	TGTGCCAGCAGCCGACCGACAGACTACGAGCAGTACTTC	CASSRPTDYEQYF
TRBJ1-2	TRBV5-4	TRBD1	NA	TGTGCCAGCAGCCCTGGGACAGATAACTATGGCTACACCTTC	CASSPGTDNYGYTF
TRBJ2-2	TRBV28	TRBD1	NA	TGTGCCAGCAGTTTAGACAGGGGGGACACCGGGGAGCTGTTTTTT	CASSLDRGDTGELFF
TRBJ1-2	TRBV24-1	NA	NA	TGTGCCACCATGGGGACTGACAGAGAGAACTATGGCTACACCTTC	CATMGTDRENYGYTF
TRBJ2-2	TRBV2	TRBD1	few	TGTGCCACGTCCCGGGACAGGGGAGACGGGGAGCTGTTTTTT	CATSRDRGDGELFF
TRBJ2-7	TRBV10-1	NA	few	TGCGCCAGCCCCGCTGACGGAGTTTACTACGAGCAGTACTTC	CASPADGVYYEQYF
TRBJ1-1	TRBV7-8	NA	NA	TGTGCCAGCAGGTCACAGGGAGTACGGACTGAAGCTTTCTTT	CASRSQGVRTEAFF
TRBJ2-3	TRBV5-6	TRBD2	NA	TGTGCCAGCAGCTTCAGGACTAGCGGGTTACCGGATACGCAGTATTTT	CASSFRTSGLPDTQYF
TRBJ2-1	TRBV5-1	TRBD2	NA	TGCGCCAGCAGCTTGGTGGGTAGCGGGACTATAAATGAGCAGTTCTTC	CASSLVGSGTINEQFF
TRBJ2-7	TRBV3-1/TRBV3-2	NA	NA	TGTGCCAGCAGCTTTAGTCCGCATTCCGGGGGCGAGCAGTACTTC	CASSFSPHSGGEQYF